Included here is one T cell receptor beta chain sequence, with context. These data are taken from a study of cytomegalovirus exposure and HLA in healthy donors. The PCR was carried out with 60 Vbeta primers and 13 Jbeta primers. Using immunoSEQ multiplex PCR, the repertoire was profiled, and TCRdb retains in-frame clones only, with some absent. The table records about 160,000 clones, nearly 80% of them present only once. This clonotype was sampled from a woman aged 45 to 65 in good health and CMV-seropositive. What was sequenced was PBMCs.

Here the CDR3 reads CASSLGKYNEQFF. The CDR3 region has the DNA TGTGCCAGCAGTTTGGGCAAATACAATGAGCAGTTCTTC. The rearrangement uses TRBV27 and TRBJ2-1; D is unclear. V lost 3 bases, J lost 4 bases, and 7 bases lay in between. Germline V lookup: CDR1 MNHEY, CDR2 SMNVEV (reference sequence). The length of the CDR3 is 13 residues.